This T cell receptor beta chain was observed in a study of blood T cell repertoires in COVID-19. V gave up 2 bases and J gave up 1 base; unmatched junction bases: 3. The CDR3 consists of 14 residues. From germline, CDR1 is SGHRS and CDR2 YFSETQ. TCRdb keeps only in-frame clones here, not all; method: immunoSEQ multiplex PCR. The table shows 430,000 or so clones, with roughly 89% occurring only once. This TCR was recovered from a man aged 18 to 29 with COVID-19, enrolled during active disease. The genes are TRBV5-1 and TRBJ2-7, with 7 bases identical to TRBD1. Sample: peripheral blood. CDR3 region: CASSLGTESYEQYF. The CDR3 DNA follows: TGCGCCAGCAGCTTAGGGACAGAATCCTACGAGCAGTACTTC.